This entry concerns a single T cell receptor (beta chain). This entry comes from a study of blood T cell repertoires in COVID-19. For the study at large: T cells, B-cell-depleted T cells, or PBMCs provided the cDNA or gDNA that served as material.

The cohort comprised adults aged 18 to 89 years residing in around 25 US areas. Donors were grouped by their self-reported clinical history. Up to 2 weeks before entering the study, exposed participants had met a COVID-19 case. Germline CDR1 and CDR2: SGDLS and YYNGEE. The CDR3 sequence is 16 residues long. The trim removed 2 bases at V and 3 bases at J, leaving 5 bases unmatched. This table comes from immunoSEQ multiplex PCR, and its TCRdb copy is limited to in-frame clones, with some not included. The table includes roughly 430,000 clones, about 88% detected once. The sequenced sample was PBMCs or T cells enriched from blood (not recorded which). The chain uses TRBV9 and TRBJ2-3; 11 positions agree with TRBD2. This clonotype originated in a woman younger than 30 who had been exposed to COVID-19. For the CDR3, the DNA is TGTGCCAGCAGCGTCACGGGACTAGCGGATACAGATACGCAGTATTTT. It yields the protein CASSVTGLADTDTQYF. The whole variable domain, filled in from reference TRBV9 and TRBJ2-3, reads DSGVTQTPKHLITATGQRVTLRCSPRSGDLSVYWYQQSLDQGLQFLIQYYNGEERAKGNILERFSAQQFPDLHSELNLSSLELGDSALYFCASSVTGLADTDTQYFGPGTRLTVL.